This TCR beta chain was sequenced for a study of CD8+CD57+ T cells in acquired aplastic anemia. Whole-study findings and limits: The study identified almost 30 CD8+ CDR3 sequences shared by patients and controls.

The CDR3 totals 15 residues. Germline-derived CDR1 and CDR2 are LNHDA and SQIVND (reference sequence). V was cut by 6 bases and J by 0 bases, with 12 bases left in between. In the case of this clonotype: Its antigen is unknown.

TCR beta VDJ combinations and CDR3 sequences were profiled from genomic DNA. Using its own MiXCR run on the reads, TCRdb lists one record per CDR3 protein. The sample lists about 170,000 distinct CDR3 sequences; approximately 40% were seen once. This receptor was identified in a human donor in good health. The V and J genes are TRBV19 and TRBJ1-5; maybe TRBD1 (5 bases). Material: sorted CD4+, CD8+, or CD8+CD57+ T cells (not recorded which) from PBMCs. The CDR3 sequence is CASSPGTSSNQPQHF. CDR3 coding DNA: TGTGCCAGTAGCCCAGGGACCTCTAGCAATCAGCCCCAGCATTTT.